A single sample is the source of the 14 T cell receptor beta chains below, sequenced in a study of shared clonotypes between healthy human individuals. Naive CD8 cells, CD45RO-negative and positively selected for CCR7, excluded terminally differentiated effector memory CD45RA+ cells. Some clones are missing from TCRdb's copy, which holds only in-frame ones; the method was immunoSEQ multiplex PCR. This sample yields 2 million or so clones, of which roughly 94% are seen a single time; 1% to 1.3% belongs to the top ten. The sample taken for sequencing was naive CD8+ T cells sorted from blood. These receptors were obtained from a young man in good health.

CDR3 nucleotides: TGTGCCAGCAGCCCGCAGGAGGGTTCTGGAAACACCATATATTTT. This codes for CASSPQEGSGNTIYF. The chain uses TRBV9 and TRBJ1-3; no clear D. The CDR3 has 15 residues. CDR1 is SGDLS and CDR2 is YYNGEE in the germline V gene. The V end was cut by 4 bases, the J end by 1 base, with 12 bases between. Complete variable domain (other parts from reference TRBV9 and TRBJ1-3): DSGVTQTPKHLITATGQRVTLRCSPRSGDLSVYWYQQSLDQGLQFLIQYYNGEERAKGNILERFSAQQFPDLHSELNLSSLELGDSALYFCASSPQEGSGNTIYFGEGSWLTVV.

With respect to this clone: Germline is not matched at one junction end, which may reflect a read error. The V gene is TRBV7-7, the J gene TRBJ1-1; a possible D gene is TRBD1 (5 bases). The CDR3 covers 13 residues. Looked up from germline, CDR1 is SSHAT and CDR2 is FNYEAQ (reference sequence). The CDR3 DNA reads as TGTGCTAGCAGCTTGGGGGAGGACACTGAAGCTTTCTTT. This sequence encodes CASSLGEDTEAFF.

The CDR3 DNA reads TGTGCCAGCAGCTTAGGTCCTCTCGGGCAGCACAATCAGCCCCAGCATTTT. Protein: CASSLGPLGQHNQPQHF. This chain links TRBV7-9 with TRBJ1-5; D call uncertain. V lost 1 base and J 3 bases, leaving 16 bases between the germline ends. There are 17 residues in the CDR3. Per the germline V gene, CDR1 is SEHNR and CDR2 is FQNEAQ (reference sequence).

As for this clone: Distinct nucleotide sequences in the sample also encode this CDR3. This sequence joins TRBV5-1 and TRBJ2-3, with 9 bases lining up with TRBD2. The V and J ends lost 0 bases and 0 bases, in that order; junction bases with no gene match: 2. Germline loops: CDR1 SGHRS, CDR2 YFSETQ. CDR3 length: 16 amino acids. The CDR3 is CASSLVAGGSTDTQYF. The CDR3 DNA sequence: TGCGCCAGCAGCTTGGTTGCGGGGGGGAGCACAGATACGCAGTATTTT.

The chain is built from TRBV5-4 and TRBJ2-7; either TRBD1 or TRBD2 may supply D (5 bases each). The ends were cut back, 3 bases at V and 6 bases at J, with 13 bases in the middle. The V gene's germline CDR1 is SGHNT and CDR2 YYREEE (reference sequence). The CDR3 runs 13 residues. CDR3 sequence reads: CASSWDGATEQYF. The CDR3 DNA is TGTGCCAGCAGCTGGGACGGAGCTACCGAGCAGTACTTC.

CDR3 bases: TGTGCCAGCAGCCCCCGAGGACAAGGGAGGGAGACCCAGTACTTC. This sequence encodes CASSPRGQGRETQYF. The chain is built from TRBV7-9 and TRBJ2-5, with D perhaps matching TRBD2 (6 bases). CDR1 and CDR2 from the germline V gene are SEHNR and FQNEAQ (reference sequence). Trimming removed 5 bases from V and 5 bases from J, with 18 bases in between. CDR3 length equals 15 residues.

V is TRBV4-1 and J is TRBJ2-5; D possibly uses TRBD1 or TRBD2 (6 bases each). From germline, CDR1 is MGHRA and CDR2 YSYEKL. CDR3 length equals 16 residues. Trimming left V 4 bases short and J 3 bases short, with 18 bases between. This CDR3 is CASSPLGATGEETQYF. CDR3 sequence (DNA): TGCGCCAGCAGCCCACTGGGGGCGACGGGGGAAGAGACCCAGTACTTC.

V and J are TRBV13 and TRBJ2-7; D may be TRBD1 or TRBD2 (5 bases each). V lost 5 bases and J 5 bases, leaving 19 bases between the germline ends. The CDR3 is 15 amino acids. Germline V gene lookup returns CDR1 PRHDT and CDR2 FYEKMQ (reference sequence). The CDR3 DNA reads TGTGCCAGCAGCCCAACCCCCCGAGGGACGGACGAGCAGTACTTC. Its protein is CASSPTPRGTDEQYF.

This chain joins TRBV7-9 and TRBJ2-1, with 7 positions matching TRBD2. Germline CDR1 is SEHNR and CDR2 is FQNEAQ (reference sequence). The CDR3 extends over 17 amino acids. Trimming cost V 2 bases and J 4 bases; bases outside gene matches: 11. The CDR3 nucleotides read TGTGCCAGCAGCTTATTTTTTGGGGCTAGCGGTTACAATGAGCAGTTCTTC. Translated, it gives CASSLFFGASGYNEQFF.

In nucleotides, the CDR3 is TGTGCCAGCAGTACTCCGGGACAGGGAAATTCACCCCTCCACTTT. Translation: CASSTPGQGNSPLHF. This chain uses TRBV6-1 with TRBJ1-6, with 9 bases identical to TRBD1. CDR3 length: 15 residues. V lost 5 bases, J lost 7 bases, and 6 bases stayed unmatched. Germline loops: CDR1 MNHNS, CDR2 SASEGT.

Concerning this clone itself: At the DNA level, this CDR3 is encoded by other sequences in the same sample as well. The CDR3 coding sequence is TGTGCCAGCAGCTTACCAGGGCGAAACACCGGGGAGCTGTTTTTT. Translation: CASSLPGRNTGELFF. This rearrangement joins TRBV7-9 to TRBJ2-2; D is perhaps TRBD1 (5 bases). This CDR3 region has 15 residues. Trimming pared 2 bases from V and 2 bases from J, leaving 9 bases between. Germline CDR1 SEHNR, CDR2 FQNEAQ (reference sequence).

This rearrangement joins TRBV19 to TRBJ2-2; D remains unclear. The length of the CDR3 is 13 residues. Germline CDR1 is LNHDA and CDR2 is SQIVND (reference sequence). V lost 6 bases and J lost 4, with 9 bases in between. CDR3 residues: CASSPGSTGELFF. The CDR3 region has the DNA TGTGCCAGTAGCCCCGGGTCCACCGGGGAGCTGTTTTTT. Complete variable domain (other parts from reference TRBV19 and TRBJ2-2): DGGITQSPKYLFRKEGQNVTLSCEQNLNHDAMYWYRQDPGQGLRLIYYSQIVNDFQKGDIAEGYSVSREKKESFPLTVTSAQKNPTAFYLCASSPGSTGELFFGEGSRLTVL.

V usage is TRBV9 and J usage is TRBJ2-1; no definite D call. This CDR3 contains 14 residues. Germline-derived CDR1 and CDR2 are SGDLS and YYNGEE. The V end was cut by 0 bases, the J end by 7 bases, with 11 bases between. This chain's CDR3 is CASSVDGSSNEQFF. CDR3 nucleotides: TGTGCCAGCAGCGTAGATGGTAGTTCAAATGAGCAGTTCTTC.

The chain couples TRBV4-2 to TRBJ2-7, with 8 bases aligning to TRBD2. CDR3 size: 15 residues. V trimming: 0 bases; J trimming: 2 bases; junction bases outside the gene matches: 3. The germline V gene encodes CDR1 LGHNA and CDR2 YNFKEQ. The CDR3 DNA reads TGTGCCAGCAGCCAAGAGCGGGGGGCGCCCTACGAGCAGTACTTC. This codes for CASSQERGAPYEQYF.